This T cell receptor (beta chain) was recovered during a study of blood T cell repertoires in COVID-19. Germline V CDR1 and CDR2: SGHVS, FNYEAQ. This CDR3 is 17 amino acids long. After removal of 5 bases from V and 6 bases from J, the junction contained 19 bases not matched to a gene. Here immunoSEQ multiplex PCR was the method, and the copy in TCRdb shows in-frame clones only, minus some. Altogether about 140,000 clones are present, 85% to 90% being singletons, with the ten largest covering more than 5%. The sequence derives from a human donor in a cohort sampled during active COVID-19. The V call is TRBV7-6, the J call TRBJ2-7; 7 bases are a match to TRBD2. The material sequenced was peripheral blood. As DNA, the CDR3 is TGTGCCAGCAGCCCCCGTGCTGGGGGAGGGCCGTTGGGCGAGCAGTACTTC. Protein sequence: CASSPRAGGGPLGEQYF. Using reference TRBV7-6 and TRBJ2-7 for the parts outside the CDR3, the full variable domain is GAGVSQSPRYKVTKRGQDVALRCDPISGHVSLYWYRQALGQGPEFLTYFNYEAQQDKSGLPNDRFSAERPEGSISTLTIQRTEQRDSAMYRCASSPRAGGGPLGEQYFGPGTRLTVT.